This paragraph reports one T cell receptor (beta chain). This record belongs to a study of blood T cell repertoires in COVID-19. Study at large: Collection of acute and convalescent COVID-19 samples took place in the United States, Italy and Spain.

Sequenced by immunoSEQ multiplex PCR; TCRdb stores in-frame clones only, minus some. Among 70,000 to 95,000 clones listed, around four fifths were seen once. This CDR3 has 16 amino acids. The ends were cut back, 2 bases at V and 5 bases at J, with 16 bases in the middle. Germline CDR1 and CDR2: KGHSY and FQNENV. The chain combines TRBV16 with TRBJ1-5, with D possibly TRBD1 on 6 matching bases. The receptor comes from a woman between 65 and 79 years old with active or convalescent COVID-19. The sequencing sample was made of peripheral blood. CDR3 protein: CASSQPGGGQHQPQHF. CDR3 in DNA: TGTGCCAGCAGCCAACCCGGGGGGGGCCAGCATCAGCCCCAGCATTTT.